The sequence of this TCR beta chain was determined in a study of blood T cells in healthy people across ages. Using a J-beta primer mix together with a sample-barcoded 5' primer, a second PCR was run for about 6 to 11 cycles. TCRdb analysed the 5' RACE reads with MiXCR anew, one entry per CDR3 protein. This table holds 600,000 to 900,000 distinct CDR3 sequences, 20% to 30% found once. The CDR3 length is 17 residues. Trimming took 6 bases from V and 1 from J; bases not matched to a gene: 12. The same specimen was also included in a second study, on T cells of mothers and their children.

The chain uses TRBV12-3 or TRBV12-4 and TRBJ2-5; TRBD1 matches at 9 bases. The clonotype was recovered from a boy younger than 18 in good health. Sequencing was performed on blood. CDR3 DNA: TGTGCCAGCAGAACCGGGACAGGGACCCTCCTCCAAGAGACCCAGTACTTC. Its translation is CASRTGTGTLLQETQYF.